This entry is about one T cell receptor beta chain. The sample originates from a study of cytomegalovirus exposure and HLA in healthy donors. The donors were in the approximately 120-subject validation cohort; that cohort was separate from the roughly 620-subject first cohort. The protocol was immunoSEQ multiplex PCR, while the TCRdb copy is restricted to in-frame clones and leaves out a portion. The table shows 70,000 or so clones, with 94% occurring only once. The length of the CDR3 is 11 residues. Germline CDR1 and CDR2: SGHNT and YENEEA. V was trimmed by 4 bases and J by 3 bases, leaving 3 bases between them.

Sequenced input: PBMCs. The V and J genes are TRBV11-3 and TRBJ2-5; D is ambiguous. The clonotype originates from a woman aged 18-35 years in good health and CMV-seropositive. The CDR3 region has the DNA TGTGCCAGCAGCTCCAAAGAGACCCAGTACTTC. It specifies CASSSKETQYF. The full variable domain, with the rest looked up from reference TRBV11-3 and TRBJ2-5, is EAGVVQSPRYKIIEKKQPVAFWCNPISGHNTLYWYLQNLGQGPELLIRYENEEAVDDSQLPKDRFSAERLKGVDSTLKIQPAELGDSAVYLCASSSKETQYFGPGTRLLVL.